This T cell receptor beta chain was retrieved from a study of OX40 agonist ivuxolimab in advanced cancers. Produced via immunoSEQ multiplex PCR; TCRdb's table is partial and in-frame only. The repertoire has about 77,000 clones, 80% to 90% of them found once; the top ten carry about 0.78%. The CDR3 loop spans 17 amino acids. Looked up from germline, CDR1 is SGHRS and CDR2 is YFSETQ. V lost 0 bases, J lost 9 bases, and 7 bases stayed unmatched. The sequenced sample was CD4+ or CD8+ T cells sorted from blood, obtained in a trial of the OX40 agonist ivuxolimab. The clonotype originates from an adult with an advanced solid tumor such as melanoma, head and neck, liver or kidney cancer. This sequence joins TRBV5-1 and TRBJ1-6; 12 nucleotides align to TRBD1. CDR3 DNA: TGCGCCAGCAGCTTGGAGCCGGGACAGGGGGCTTCTTCACCCCTCCACTTT. Its protein is CASSLEPGQGASSPLHF.